This T cell receptor beta chain was obtained from a study of cytomegalovirus exposure and HLA in healthy donors. Study-level information: The use of the same platform for the 110 or so validation repertoires and the approximately 730 first-cohort repertoires was reported by a later analysis. Study observations and caveats: Cytomegalovirus status was reportedly diagnosed by the classifier with high sensitivity and specificity.

TCRdb's copy holds only in-frame clones and misses some; the assay was immunoSEQ multiplex PCR. The sample holds 95,000 to 150,000 clones, about 96% seen once. With respect to this clone: Its antigen remains unknown.

Germline CDR1 and CDR2: MNHEY and SMNVEV (reference sequence). After removal of 3 bases from V and 4 bases from J, the junction contained 4 bases not matched to a gene. This CDR3 is built from 14 residues. Sequences were obtained from PBMCs. The sequence came from a young man in good health and CMV-seronegative. The V call is TRBV27, the J call TRBJ2-5, with TRBD1 identical over 8 bases. CDR3 loop: CASSFWDRLETQYF. DNA of the CDR3: TGTGCCAGCAGTTTTTGGGACAGGTTAGAGACCCAGTACTTC.